The rows below give T cell receptor beta chains drawn from one sample of a study of blood T cell repertoires in COVID-19. Sequencing used immunoSEQ multiplex PCR; TCRdb keeps in-frame clones, though not all of them. The repertoire holds 150,000 to 200,000 clones, with 80% to 90% as singletons. The sample consisted of peripheral blood. All receptors come from a human donor with active or convalescent COVID-19. The donor label of this sample is uncertain. The CDR3 runs from the conserved cysteine through the conserved F or W. Fields, in order: J gene, V gene, clone size, D gene, CDR3 length, CDR3 DNA, CDR3 protein. D genes are given only for firm matches. Only part of the rows carry a size: once, few, many, or a class if the clone is expanded.

>TRBJ1-1|TRBV7-2|-|-|13
TGTGCCAGCAGCTTAGTGGGGAGTCCTGGAGGTGCATTT
CASSLVGSPGGAF
>TRBJ1-5|TRBV30|-|-|15
TGTGCCTGGAGTGTAGGGCAGGCAGGGTATCAGCCCCAGCATTTT
CAWSVGQAGYQPQHF
>TRBJ1-1|TRBV2|-|-|13
TGTGCCAGCAGTGTCATGTCGAACACTGAAGCTTTCTTT
CASSVMSNTEAFF
>TRBJ1-2|TRBV9|-|TRBD1|14
TGTGCCAGCAGCGGTGGACAGGGGGAATATGGCTACACCTTC
CASSGGQGEYGYTF
>TRBJ2-7|TRBV11-2|-|TRBD2|15
TGTGCCAGCAGCTTAGGGGCTAGCGGGGGCCGCGAGCAGTACTTC
CASSLGASGGREQYF
>TRBJ1-1|TRBV18|-|TRBD1|15
TGTGCCAGCTCACCAAAGGGACAGGGAGGGACTGAAGCTTTCTTT
CASSPKGQGGTEAFF
>TRBJ2-3|TRBV5-5|-|-|15
TGTGCCAGCAGCATCAGACAGGCTAGCACAGATACGCAGTATTTT
CASSIRQASTDTQYF
>TRBJ2-5|TRBV5-1|-|TRBD1|14
TGCGCCAGCAGCCCAGGACAGGCTCAGGAGACCCAGTACTTC
CASSPGQAQETQYF
>TRBJ1-6|TRBV18|once|-|14
TGTGCCAGCTCACCAGGGGACTTGGGTTTCGCCCTCCACTTT
CASSPGDLGFALHF
>TRBJ1-3|TRBV28|-|-|14
TGTGCCAGCAGTTACTTGGGGGCAGGAAACACCATATATTTT
CASSYLGAGNTIYF
>TRBJ1-2|TRBV12-3/TRBV12-4|-|-|13
TGTGCCAGCAGTTATAGCAGGGATTATGGCTACACCTTC
CASSYSRDYGYTF
>TRBJ2-6|TRBV21-1|once|-|17
TGTGCCAGCAGCAACGGGACAGGCAGCTCTGGGGCCAACGTCCTGACTTTC
CASSNGTGSSGANVLTF
>TRBJ2-5|TRBV18|-|TRBD1|15
TGTGCCAGCTCGCCTCGGGACAGCGTCCAAGAGACCCAGTACTTC
CASSPRDSVQETQYF
>TRBJ2-2|TRBV2|-|-|15
TGTGCCAGCAGTGTTGCAGAACCGAACACCGGGGAGCTGTTTTTT
CASSVAEPNTGELFF
>TRBJ1-2|TRBV18|-|-|14
TGTGCCAGCTCCCGCCAGGGCGACAACTATGGCTACACCTTC
CASSRQGDNYGYTF
>TRBJ1-2|TRBV3-1/TRBV3-2|-|-|16
TGTGCCAGCAGCCAAGAGGTTCGAGCGGGGGCAAATGGCTACACCTTC
CASSQEVRAGANGYTF
>TRBJ2-7|TRBV18|once|-|14
TGTGCCAGCTCACCAGTCGCAGGAGGGTACGAGCAGTACTTC
CASSPVAGGYEQYF
>TRBJ1-2|TRBV24-1|-|-|13
TGTGCCACCCAGGGGAACAGCTATAGGGGCTACACCTTC
CATQGNSYRGYTF
>TRBJ2-7|TRBV19|-|-|12
TGTGCCAGTAGTGAAGGGGCCTACGAGCAGTACTTC
CASSEGAYEQYF
>TRBJ1-4|TRBV2|-|TRBD1|13
TGTGCCTCCCATAGGGGGCTGGGTGAAAAACTGTTTTTT
CASHRGLGEKLFF
>TRBJ2-7|TRBV28|-|TRBD1|15
TGTGCCAGCAACCCGGCCAGGGGGAGCTCCTACGAGCAGTACTTC
CASNPARGSSYEQYF
>TRBJ1-5|TRBV19|-|TRBD1|15
TGTGCCAGTAGCTGGGACAGGGGTGGGTATCAGCCCCAGCATTTT
CASSWDRGGYQPQHF
>TRBJ2-3|TRBV12-5|-|TRBD1|15
TGTGCTAGTGGTCTGACAGGGCTCCTCACAGATACGCAGTATTTT
CASGLTGLLTDTQYF
>TRBJ1-1|TRBV28|-|-|21
TGTGCCAGCAGTTCAATCACAGGGACACCCGCCCTCAGCCCCTTGAACACTGAAGCTTTCTTT
CASSSITGTPALSPLNTEAFF
>TRBJ2-5|TRBV5-1|-|TRBD2|14
TGCGCCAGTAAGCTAGCGGGTGTTCAAGAGACCCAGTACTTC
CASKLAGVQETQYF
>TRBJ2-7|TRBV7-9|-|-|14
TGTGCCAGCAGCTTAGTCGGGGAAGCCTACGAGCAGTACTTC
CASSLVGEAYEQYF
>TRBJ2-1|TRBV10-3|few|TRBD1|15
TGTGCCATCAGTGACCGGGACAGGGGGCTCAATGAGCAGTTCTTC
CAISDRDRGLNEQFF
>TRBJ1-1|TRBV27|-|-|12
TGTGCCAGCAGCAGTATGAACACTGAAGCTTTCTTT
CASSSMNTEAFF
>TRBJ2-7|TRBV30|once|TRBD1|16
TGTGCCTGGAGTAAGACCTTCCGGACAGGCTCCTACGAGCAGTACTTC
CAWSKTFRTGSYEQYF
>TRBJ2-4|TRBV18|-|TRBD2|14
TGTGCCAGCCTCCCCGGGGGGACCCAAGGCATTCAGTACTTC
CASLPGGTQGIQYF
>TRBJ2-1|TRBV13|-|-|13
TGTGCCAGCAGCCCAGGACAGTCCGATGAGCAGTTCTTC
CASSPGQSDEQFF
>TRBJ2-1|TRBV28|-|-|13
TGTGCCAGCAAAGGAGTTCGCTTAAATGAGCAGTTCTTC
CASKGVRLNEQFF
>TRBJ2-7|TRBV28|-|TRBD1|16
TGTGCCAGCAGTTTACACACGGGACAGAAACCCTACGAGCAGTACTTC
CASSLHTGQKPYEQYF
>TRBJ1-4|TRBV2|-|-|16
TGTGCCAGCAGTGAAGCCCCCCCAGGGGTTAATGAAAAACTGTTTTTT
CASSEAPPGVNEKLFF
>TRBJ2-2|TRBV29-1|-|TRBD2|15
TGCAGCGCCCCGGTCGGGGGGAGGAACACCGGGGAGCTGTTTTTT
CSAPVGGRNTGELFF